Presented here are 5 T cell receptor beta chains from one specimen sequenced in a study of blood T cell repertoires in COVID-19. Generated by immunoSEQ multiplex PCR, the TCRdb table keeps only in-frame clones and is missing some. The sample includes nearly 350,000 clones, 88% of them seen just once. Sequencing used peripheral blood. Receptor source: a woman aged 70-85 years with COVID-19, enrolled during active disease.

With regard to this clone: A read error is likely, as this CDR3 ends without the conserved phenylalanine or tryptophan. The limits of the CDR3 on the DNA are not certain, so only TCRdb's listed CDR3 is given. The chain links TRBV29-1 to TRBJ1-2. Germline V gives CDR1 SQVTM, CDR2 ANQGSEA. The CDR3 extends over 8 residues, inclusive of both ends. The CDR3 sequence: CSVEAGFV.

V gene TRBV5-6 combines with J gene TRBJ1-2; 7 bases fit TRBD1. The trim removed 4 bases at V and 5 bases at J, leaving 11 bases unmatched. The germline V gene encodes CDR1 SGHDT and CDR2 YYEEEE. The CDR3 consists of 15 residues. CDR3 region: CASSPDREGGYGYTF. The CDR3 coding sequence is TGTGCCAGCAGCCCCGACAGGGAAGGGGGGTATGGCTACACCTTC.

This clone was observed a handful of times. The CDR3 is CASSLVGLNYGYTF. The CDR3 DNA follows: TGTGCCAGCAGCTTAGTGGGACTTAACTATGGCTACACCTTC. The chain joins TRBV7-2 to TRBJ1-2; possibly TRBD1 for D (5 bases). Germline-derived CDR1 and CDR2 are SGHTA and FQGNSA. V was pared by 1 base and J by 1 base, with 7 bases between. The CDR3 loop spans 14 amino acids.

V usage is TRBV4-3 and J usage is TRBJ2-7; 7 bases are shared with TRBD1. CDR1 is LGHNA, CDR2 YSLEER, per germline. This CDR3 contains 13 residues. V lost 2 bases to trimming and J lost 6 bases; unmatched junction nucleotides: 4. The CDR3 DNA is TGCGCCAGCAGCCAACACACAGGGGCCGAGCAGTACTTC. Its protein product is CASSQHTGAEQYF.

The chain carries TRBV10-2 and TRBJ1-6; no reliable D call. Trimming took 4 bases from V and 11 from J, leaving 18 bases between them. This CDR3 region has 15 residues. Germline V gene sequence: CDR1 WSHSY, CDR2 SAAADI. The CDR3 loop is CASSVGPGFGAPLHF. The CDR3 DNA reads TGCGCCAGCAGTGTGGGCCCGGGGTTCGGGGCACCCCTCCACTTT.